One T cell receptor beta chain is described in this entry. The sample comes from a study of shared T cell receptors in the human thymus. Here immunoSEQ multiplex PCR was the method, and the copy in TCRdb shows in-frame clones only, minus some. This repertoire shows approximately 660,000 clones, around 89% found once; its top ten account for 0.0095% to 0.011%. The CDR3 has 16 residues. V lost 3 bases and J lost 6; bases outside the gene matches: 14. Germline CDR1 reads GTSNPN; CDR2 reads SVGIG (reference sequence). A further study also used this sample, focusing on human thymus T cells. That report notes: Finnish infants who were healthy and having corrective surgery for congenital heart defects made up the donors. Thymus tissue was removed during corrective cardiac surgery. Apparent bias marked the V and J gene usage of thymic and blood repertoires. The related literature has documented a marked overlap of thymic repertoires among unrelated individuals.

The receptor's source is a boy in the first two years of life with a congenital heart defect. The rearrangement joins TRBV30 to TRBJ2-1, with 7 bases lining up with TRBD2. The specimen was thymocytes. CDR3: CAWRGIGGSFSNEQFF. CDR3 nucleotides: TGTGCCTGGAGGGGCATAGGCGGGAGTTTCTCCAATGAGCAGTTCTTC.